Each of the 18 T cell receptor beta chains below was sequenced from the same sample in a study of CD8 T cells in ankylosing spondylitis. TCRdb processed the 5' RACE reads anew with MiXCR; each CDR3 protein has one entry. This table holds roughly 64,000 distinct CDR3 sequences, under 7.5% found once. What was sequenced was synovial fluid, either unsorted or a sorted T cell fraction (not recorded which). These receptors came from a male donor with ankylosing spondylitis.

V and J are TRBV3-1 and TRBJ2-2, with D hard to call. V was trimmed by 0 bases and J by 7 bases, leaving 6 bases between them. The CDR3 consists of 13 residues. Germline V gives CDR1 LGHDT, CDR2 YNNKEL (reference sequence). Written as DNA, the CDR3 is TGTGCCAGCAGCCAAGAATGGGTCGGGGAGCTGTTTTTT. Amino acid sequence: CASSQEWVGELFF.

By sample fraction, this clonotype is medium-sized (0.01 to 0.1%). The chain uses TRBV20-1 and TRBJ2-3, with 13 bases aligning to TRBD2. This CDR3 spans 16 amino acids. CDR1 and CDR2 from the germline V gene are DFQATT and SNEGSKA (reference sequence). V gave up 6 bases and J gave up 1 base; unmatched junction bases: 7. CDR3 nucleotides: TGCAGTGCAGGGACTAGCGGGATAGGAGGCACAGATACGCAGTATTTT. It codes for CSAGTSGIGGTDTQYF.

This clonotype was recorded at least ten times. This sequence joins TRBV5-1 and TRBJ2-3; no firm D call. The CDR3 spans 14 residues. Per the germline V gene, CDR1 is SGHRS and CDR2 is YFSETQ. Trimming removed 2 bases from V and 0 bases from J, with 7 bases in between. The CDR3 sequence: CASSLGDSTDTQYF. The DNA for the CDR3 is TGCGCCAGCAGCTTAGGAGACAGCACAGATACGCAGTATTTT.

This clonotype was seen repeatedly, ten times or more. This CDR3 is CASSLYGELFF. The CDR3 nucleotides read TGTGCCAGCAGTTTGTACGGGGAGCTGTTTTTT. This rearrangement joins TRBV12-3 or TRBV12-4 to TRBJ2-2; D is undetermined. V was clipped by 3 bases and J by 7 bases, with 3 bases between them. The CDR3 contains 11 residues.

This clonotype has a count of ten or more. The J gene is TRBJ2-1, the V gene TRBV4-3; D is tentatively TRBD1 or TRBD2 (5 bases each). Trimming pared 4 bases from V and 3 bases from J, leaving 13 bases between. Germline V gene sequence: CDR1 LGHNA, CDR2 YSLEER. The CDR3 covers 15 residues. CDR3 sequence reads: CASSPQWDGYNEQFF. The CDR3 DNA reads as TGCGCCAGCAGCCCGCAATGGGACGGCTACAATGAGCAGTTCTTC.

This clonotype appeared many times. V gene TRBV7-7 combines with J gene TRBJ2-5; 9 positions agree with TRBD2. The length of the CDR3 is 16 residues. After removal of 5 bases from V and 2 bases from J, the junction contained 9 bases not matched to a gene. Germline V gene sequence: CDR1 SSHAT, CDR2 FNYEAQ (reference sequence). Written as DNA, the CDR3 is TGTGCCAGCAGCCAGCGGGAGGCACGATCACAAGAGACCCAGTACTTC. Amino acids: CASSQREARSQETQYF.

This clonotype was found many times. The CDR3, as DNA: TGTGCCACCAGTCGGACAGGGGAAGGAAACATTCAGTACTTC. Translation: CATSRTGEGNIQYF. The rearrangement joins TRBV24-1 to TRBJ2-4, with TRBD1 matching over 9 bases. Germline lookup yields CDR1 KGHDR and CDR2 SFDVKD. J was trimmed by 6 bases and V by 6 bases; bases with no gene match: 5. This CDR3 is built from 14 residues.

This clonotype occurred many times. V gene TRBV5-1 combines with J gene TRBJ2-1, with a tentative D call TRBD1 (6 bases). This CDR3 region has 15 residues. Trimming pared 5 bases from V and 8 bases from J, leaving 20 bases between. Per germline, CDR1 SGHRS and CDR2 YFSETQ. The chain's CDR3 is CASSDGTPLTDEQFF. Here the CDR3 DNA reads TGCGCCAGCAGTGACGGGACACCCTTAACCGATGAGCAGTTCTTC.

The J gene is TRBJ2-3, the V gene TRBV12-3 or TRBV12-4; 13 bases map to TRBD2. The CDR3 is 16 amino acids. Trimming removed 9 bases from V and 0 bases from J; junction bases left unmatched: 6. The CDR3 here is CASGLAGAVSTDTQYF. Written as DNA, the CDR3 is TGTGCCAGTGGACTAGCGGGGGCTGTTAGCACAGATACGCAGTATTTT.

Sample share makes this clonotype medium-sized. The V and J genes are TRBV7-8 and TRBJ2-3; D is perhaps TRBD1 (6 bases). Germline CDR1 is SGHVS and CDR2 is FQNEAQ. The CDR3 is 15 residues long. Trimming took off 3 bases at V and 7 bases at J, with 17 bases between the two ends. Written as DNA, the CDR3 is TGTGCCAGCAGCTTCCCCAGGGGACAACGTAATACGCAGTATTTT. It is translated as CASSFPRGQRNTQYF.

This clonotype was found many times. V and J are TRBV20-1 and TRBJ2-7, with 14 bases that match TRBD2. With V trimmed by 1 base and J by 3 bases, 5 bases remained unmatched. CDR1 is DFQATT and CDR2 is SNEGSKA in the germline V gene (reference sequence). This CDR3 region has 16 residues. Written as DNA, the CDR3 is TGCAGTGCTAGAGTGGGACTAGCGGGAGCTGGCTACGAGCAGTACTTC. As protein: CSARVGLAGAGYEQYF.

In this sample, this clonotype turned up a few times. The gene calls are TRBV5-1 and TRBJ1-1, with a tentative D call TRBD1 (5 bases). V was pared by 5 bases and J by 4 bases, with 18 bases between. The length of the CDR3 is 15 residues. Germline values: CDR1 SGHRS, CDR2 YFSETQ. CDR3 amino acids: CASSLNTGGGTEAFF. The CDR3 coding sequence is TGCGCCAGCAGTTTGAACACGGGTGGGGGCACTGAAGCTTTCTTT.

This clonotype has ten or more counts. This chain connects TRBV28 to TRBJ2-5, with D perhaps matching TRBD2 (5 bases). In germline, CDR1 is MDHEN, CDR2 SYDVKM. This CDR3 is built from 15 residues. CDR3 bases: TGTGCGATCAGGACTTGGGCTTCTCGCGGAGAGACCCAGTACTTC. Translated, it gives CAIRTWASRGETQYF.

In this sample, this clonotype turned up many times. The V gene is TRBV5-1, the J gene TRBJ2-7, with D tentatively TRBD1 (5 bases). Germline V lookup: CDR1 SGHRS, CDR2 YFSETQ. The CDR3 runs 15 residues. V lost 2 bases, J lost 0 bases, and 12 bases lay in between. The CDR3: CASSFLPDSSYEQYF. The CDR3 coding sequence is TGCGCCAGCAGCTTTTTACCAGACAGCTCCTACGAGCAGTACTTC. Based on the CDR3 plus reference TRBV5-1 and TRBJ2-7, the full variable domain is KAGVTQTPRYLIKTRGQQVTLSCSPISGHRSVSWYQQTPGQGLQFLFEYFSETQRNKGNFPGRFSGRQFSNSRSEMNVSTLELGDSALYLCASSFLPDSSYEQYFGPGTRLTVT.

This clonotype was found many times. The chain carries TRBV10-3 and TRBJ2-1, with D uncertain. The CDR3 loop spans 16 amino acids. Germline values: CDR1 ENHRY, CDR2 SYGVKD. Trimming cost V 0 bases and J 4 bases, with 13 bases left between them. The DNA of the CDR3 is TGTGCCATCAGTGAGTCCGTCGACAAAACTTACAATGAGCAGTTCTTC. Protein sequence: CAISESVDKTYNEQFF.

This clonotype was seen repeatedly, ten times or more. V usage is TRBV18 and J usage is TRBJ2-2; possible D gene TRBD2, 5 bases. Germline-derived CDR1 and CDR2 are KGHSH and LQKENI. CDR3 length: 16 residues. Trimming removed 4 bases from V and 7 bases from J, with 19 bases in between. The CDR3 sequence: CASSQDFIQSYGELFF. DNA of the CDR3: TGTGCCAGCTCACAGGACTTTATCCAGTCATACGGGGAGCTGTTTTTT. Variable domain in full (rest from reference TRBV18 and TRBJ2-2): NAGVMQNPRHLVRRRGQEARLRCSPMKGHSHVYWYRQLPEEGLKFMVYLQKENIIDESGMPKERFSAEFPKEGPSILRIQQVVRGDSAAYFCASSQDFIQSYGELFFGEGSRLTVL.

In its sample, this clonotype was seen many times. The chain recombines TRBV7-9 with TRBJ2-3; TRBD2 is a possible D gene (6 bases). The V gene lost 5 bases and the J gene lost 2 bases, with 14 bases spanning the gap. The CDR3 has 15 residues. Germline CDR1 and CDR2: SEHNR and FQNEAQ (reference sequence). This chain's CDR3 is CASSPVGGDTDTQYF. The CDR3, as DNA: TGTGCCAGCAGCCCAGTCGGAGGGGACACAGATACGCAGTATTTT.

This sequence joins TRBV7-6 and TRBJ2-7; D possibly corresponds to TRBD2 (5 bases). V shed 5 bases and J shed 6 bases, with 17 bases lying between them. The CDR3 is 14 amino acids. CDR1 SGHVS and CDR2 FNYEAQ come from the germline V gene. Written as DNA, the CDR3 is TGTGCCAGCAGCCAATCGGGGAACCACGGCGAGCAGTACTTC. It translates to CASSQSGNHGEQYF.